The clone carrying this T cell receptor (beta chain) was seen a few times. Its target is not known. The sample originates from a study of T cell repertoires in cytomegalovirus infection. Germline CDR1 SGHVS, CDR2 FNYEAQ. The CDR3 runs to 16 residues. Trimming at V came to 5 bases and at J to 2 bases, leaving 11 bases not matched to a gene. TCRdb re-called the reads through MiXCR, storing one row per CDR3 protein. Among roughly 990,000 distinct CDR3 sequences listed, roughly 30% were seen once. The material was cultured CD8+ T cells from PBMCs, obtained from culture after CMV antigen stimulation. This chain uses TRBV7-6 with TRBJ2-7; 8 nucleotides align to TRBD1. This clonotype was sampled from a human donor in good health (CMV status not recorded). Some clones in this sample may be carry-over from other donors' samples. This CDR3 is CASSAQGGTGTYEQYF. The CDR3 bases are TGTGCCAGCAGCGCTCAAGGGGGGACAGGAACCTACGAGCAGTACTTC.